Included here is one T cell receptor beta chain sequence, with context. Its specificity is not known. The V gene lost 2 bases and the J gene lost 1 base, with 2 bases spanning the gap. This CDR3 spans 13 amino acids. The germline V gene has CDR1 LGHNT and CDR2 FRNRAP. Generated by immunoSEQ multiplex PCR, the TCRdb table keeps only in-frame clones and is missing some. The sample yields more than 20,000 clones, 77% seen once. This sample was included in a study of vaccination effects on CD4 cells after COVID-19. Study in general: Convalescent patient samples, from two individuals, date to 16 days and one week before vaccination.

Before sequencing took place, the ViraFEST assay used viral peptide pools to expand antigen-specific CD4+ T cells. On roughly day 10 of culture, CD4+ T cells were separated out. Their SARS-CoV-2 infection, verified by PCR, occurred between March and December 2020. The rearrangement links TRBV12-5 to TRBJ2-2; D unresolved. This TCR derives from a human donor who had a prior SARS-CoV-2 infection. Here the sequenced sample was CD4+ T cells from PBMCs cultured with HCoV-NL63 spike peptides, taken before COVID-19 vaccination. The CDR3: CASGLRNTGELFF. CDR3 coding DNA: TGTGCTAGTGGTTTGAGGAACACCGGGGAGCTGTTTTTT.